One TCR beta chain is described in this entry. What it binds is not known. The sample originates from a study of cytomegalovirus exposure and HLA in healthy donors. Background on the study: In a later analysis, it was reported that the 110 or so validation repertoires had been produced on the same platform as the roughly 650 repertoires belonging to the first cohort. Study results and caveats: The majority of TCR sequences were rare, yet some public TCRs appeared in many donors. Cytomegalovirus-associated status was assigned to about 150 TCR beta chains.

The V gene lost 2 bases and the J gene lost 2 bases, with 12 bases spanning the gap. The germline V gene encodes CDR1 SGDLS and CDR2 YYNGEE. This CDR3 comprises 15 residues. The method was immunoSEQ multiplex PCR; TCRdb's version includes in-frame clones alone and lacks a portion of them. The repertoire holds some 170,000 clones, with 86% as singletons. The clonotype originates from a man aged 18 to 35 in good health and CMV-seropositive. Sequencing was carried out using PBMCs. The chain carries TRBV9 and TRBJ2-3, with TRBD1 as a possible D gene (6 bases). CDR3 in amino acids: CASSVGTTFTDTQYF. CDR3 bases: TGTGCCAGCAGCGTTGGGACAACTTTCACAGATACGCAGTATTTT. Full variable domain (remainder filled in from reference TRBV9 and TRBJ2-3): DSGVTQTPKHLITATGQRVTLRCSPRSGDLSVYWYQQSLDQGLQFLIQYYNGEERAKGNILERFSAQQFPDLHSELNLSSLELGDSALYFCASSVGTTFTDTQYFGPGTRLTVL.